This TCR beta chain was identified in a study of T cell responses to AZD1222 COVID-19 vaccine. Study-level results: Every sample of the repertoires postdated the peak T cell response. Females made up more of the donors, who were largely white British, and clonal diversity may have come out too low.

As regards this clone: Its antigen is as yet unknown.

Assay used: immunoSEQ multiplex PCR; TCRdb lists only in-frame clones, some missing. Here the sample spans under 150,000 clones, 70% to 90% being singletons. V was pared by 0 bases and J by 8 bases, with 10 bases between. The CDR3 extends over 13 amino acids. The V gene's germline CDR1 is SGHTA and CDR2 FQGTGA. The source is an adult in good health. Sequenced material: peripheral blood, taken on day 0 of MenACWY control vaccination. The chain employs TRBV7-3 and TRBJ1-2; weak D call: TRBD1 (5 bases). CDR3 protein: CASSLTFGGGYTF. The CDR3 nucleotides read TGTGCCAGCAGCTTAACGTTCGGGGGAGGCTACACCTTC.